This TCR beta chain is from a study of T cells in localized non-small cell lung cancer. In germline, CDR1 is SGHVS, CDR2 FQNEAQ. Trimming at V came to 5 bases and at J to 0 bases, leaving 3 bases not matched to a gene. The CDR3 extends over 15 amino acids. TCRdb's copy holds only in-frame clones and misses some; the assay was immunoSEQ multiplex PCR. The sample yields under 50,000 clones, around 87% seen once. The sequencing here drew on PBMCs, taken before any cancer treatment. The TCR originated in a man between 40 and 69 years old with stage II lung adenocarcinoma. V is TRBV7-8 and J is TRBJ2-3, with 9 bases that match TRBD1. The CDR3 DNA sequence: TGTGCCAGCAGCCCAGGGACAGGGAGCACAGATACGCAGTATTTT. This gives the protein CASSPGTGSTDTQYF.